The subject of this entry is one TCR beta chain. The germline CDR1 and CDR2 sequences are SGDLS and YYNGEE. There are 15 residues in the CDR3. With V trimmed by 1 base and J by 4 bases, 6 bases remained unmatched. Sequencing was performed with immunoSEQ multiplex PCR; in TCRdb, only in-frame clones are kept and a portion is missing. There are about 140,000 clones in the sample; around 90% occur only once, and less than 8.5% lies in the top ten. This record comes from a study of control samples from healthy donors and cancer patients. The chain links TRBV9 to TRBJ1-2, with TRBD1 matching over 8 bases. The receptor's source is a man between 18 and 35 years old in good health. The specimen was blood. CDR3 residues: CASSVFQGAVYGYTF. For the CDR3, the DNA is TGTGCCAGCAGCGTATTTCAGGGGGCAGTCTATGGCTACACCTTC. Full variable domain (remainder filled in from reference TRBV9 and TRBJ1-2): DSGVTQTPKHLITATGQRVTLRCSPRSGDLSVYWYQQSLDQGLQFLIQYYNGEERAKGNILERFSAQQFPDLHSELNLSSLELGDSALYFCASSVFQGAVYGYTFGSGTRLTVV.